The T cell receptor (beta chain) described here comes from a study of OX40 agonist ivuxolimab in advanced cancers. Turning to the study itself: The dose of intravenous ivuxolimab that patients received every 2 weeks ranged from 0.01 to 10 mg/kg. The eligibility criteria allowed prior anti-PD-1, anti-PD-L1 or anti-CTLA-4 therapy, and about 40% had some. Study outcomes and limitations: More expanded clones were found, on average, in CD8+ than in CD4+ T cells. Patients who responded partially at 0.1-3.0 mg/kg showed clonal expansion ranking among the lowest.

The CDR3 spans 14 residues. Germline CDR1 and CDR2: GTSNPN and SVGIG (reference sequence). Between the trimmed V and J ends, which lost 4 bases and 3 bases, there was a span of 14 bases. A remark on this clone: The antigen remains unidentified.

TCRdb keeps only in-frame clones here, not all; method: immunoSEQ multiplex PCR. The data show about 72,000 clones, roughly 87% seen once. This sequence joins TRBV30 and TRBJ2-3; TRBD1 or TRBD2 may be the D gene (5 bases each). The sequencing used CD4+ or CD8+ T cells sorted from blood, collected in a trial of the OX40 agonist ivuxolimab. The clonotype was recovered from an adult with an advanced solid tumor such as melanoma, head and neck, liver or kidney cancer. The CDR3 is CAWNWGSGTDTQYF. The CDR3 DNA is TGTGCCTGGAACTGGGGGAGCGGAACAGATACGCAGTATTTT.